One sample yielded the 20 T cell receptor beta chains listed below, sequenced in a study of cytomegalovirus exposure and HLA in healthy donors. Both 60 Vbeta primers and 13 Jbeta primers went into the PCR. Generated by immunoSEQ multiplex PCR, the TCRdb table keeps only in-frame clones and is missing some. Of around 110,000 clones listed, less than 80% are singletons. Specimen: PBMCs. These receptors were obtained from a woman aged 35 to 49 in good health and CMV-seropositive.

V gene TRBV5-5 combines with J gene TRBJ1-3, with D tentatively TRBD1 (5 bases). The CDR3 loop spans 16 amino acids. Germline V CDR1 and CDR2: SGHKS, YYEKEE (reference sequence). V dropped 4 bases and J dropped 0 bases, with 14 bases sitting between them. CDR3 amino acids: CASSQMGLRSGNTIYF. CDR3 bases: TGTGCCAGCAGCCAAATGGGACTCCGCTCTGGAAACACCATATATTTT.

The V and J genes are TRBV19 and TRBJ1-1, with D possibly matching TRBD1 (5 bases). CDR3 length equals 13 residues. Between the trimmed V and J ends, which lost 1 base and 5 bases, there was a span of 8 bases. The V gene's germline CDR1 is LNHDA and CDR2 SQIVND (reference sequence). The CDR3 bases are TGTGCCAGTAGTATAGTCGGGGGAACTGAAGCTTTCTTT. This codes for CASSIVGGTEAFF.

This clone was detected once. The sample holds other DNA sequences that translate to the same CDR3. The chain carries TRBV2 and TRBJ2-5; 9 positions match TRBD2. Germline V gives CDR1 SNHLY, CDR2 FYNNEI. There are 14 residues in the CDR3. V gave up 4 bases and J gave up 6 bases; unmatched junction bases: 6. The CDR3 sequence: CASSVASGMKTQYF. The CDR3 DNA reads TGTGCCAGCAGTGTGGCTAGCGGGATGAAGACCCAGTACTTC.

The table lists this clone with a few counts. The chain carries TRBV15 and TRBJ2-2, with 11 bases matching TRBD2. CDR3 size: 16 residues. The V segment lost 5 bases and the J segment 7 bases; nucleotides outside the gene matches: 9. Per the germline V gene, CDR1 is LNHNV and CDR2 is YYDKDF (reference sequence). The CDR3: CATSQRTSGLSGELFF. CDR3 DNA sequence: TGTGCCACCAGCCAGCGGACTAGCGGGTTAAGCGGGGAGCTGTTTTTT.

The chain combines TRBV6-5 with TRBJ1-1; D is unclear. With 4 bases removed from V and 5 bases from J, the gap between germline ends came to 11 bases. This CDR3 is 13 amino acids long. The germline V gene has CDR1 MNHEY and CDR2 SVGAGI. This CDR3 is CASSFTGTTEAFF. The CDR3 bases are TGTGCCAGCAGTTTCACTGGTACGACTGAAGCTTTCTTT.

This chain uses TRBV4-3 with TRBJ2-1; no clear D. The CDR3 covers 13 residues. Germline lookup yields CDR1 LGHNA and CDR2 YSLEER. The V end lost 0 bases, the J end lost 9 bases, and 9 bases lay between the germline ends. The CDR3 bases are TGCGCCAGCAGCCAAGATATACCCAGTGAGCAGTTCTTC. This gives the protein CASSQDIPSEQFF.

The table lists this clone with a few counts. The gene calls are TRBV28 and TRBJ1-1; D unclear. Trimming removed 6 bases from V and 11 bases from J, with 13 bases in between. The CDR3 runs 11 residues. The germline gives CDR1 MDHEN, CDR2 SYDVKM. This CDR3 is CASRGNGEAFF. DNA for the CDR3: TGTGCCAGCAGAGGAAACGGGGAGGCTTTCTTT.

This chain links TRBV18 with TRBJ2-5, with 13 bases that match TRBD2. Germline V gives CDR1 KGHSH, CDR2 LQKENI. J was trimmed by 5 bases and V by 6 bases; bases with no gene match: 3. The length of the CDR3 is 14 residues. The CDR3 DNA is TGTGCCAGCTCGGGACTAGCGGGACGTGAGACCCAGTACTTC. Residues: CASSGLAGRETQYF. Full variable domain (outside the CDR3, taken from reference TRBV18 and TRBJ2-5): NAGVMQNPRHLVRRRGQEARLRCSPMKGHSHVYWYRQLPEEGLKFMVYLQKENIIDESGMPKERFSAEFPKEGPSILRIQQVVRGDSAAYFCASSGLAGRETQYFGPGTRLLVL.

This clone was counted a few times. The chain uses TRBV4-3 and TRBJ2-7; D remains ambiguous. The germline V and J ends were trimmed by 1 base and 5 bases, with 9 bases remaining between them. This CDR3 contains 13 residues. CDR1 is LGHNA, CDR2 YSLEER, per germline. The CDR3 loop reads CASSQVLRDEQYF. In DNA form, the CDR3 reads TGCGCCAGCAGCCAAGTACTACGGGACGAGCAGTACTTC.

This clone was observed a few times. The chain employs TRBV7-8 and TRBJ2-7; 8 positions match TRBD1. The CDR3 totals 16 residues. V lost 0 bases, J lost 3 bases, and 7 bases stayed unmatched. Germline CDR1 reads SGHVS; CDR2 reads FQNEAQ. This chain's CDR3 is CASSLAPGQDLYEQYF. CDR3 DNA sequence: TGTGCCAGCAGCTTAGCACCGGGACAGGACCTCTACGAGCAGTACTTC.

This chain links TRBV9 with TRBJ1-4; D is ambiguous. There are 13 residues in the CDR3. The germline gives CDR1 SGDLS, CDR2 YYNGEE. V was cut by 4 bases and J by 7 bases, with 11 bases left in between. The chain's CDR3 is CASSRYSGEKLFF. The CDR3 bases are TGTGCCAGCAGCCGGTACAGTGGTGAAAAACTGTTTTTT.

Comments on this clone: Germline is not matched at one junction end, which may reflect a read error. The chain recombines TRBV29-1 with TRBJ2-7, with 7 bases matching TRBD2. Germline V lookup: CDR1 SQVTM, CDR2 ANQGSEA. CDR3 length: 13 residues. The CDR3 protein is CSVEMGGRQGISF. The CDR3, as DNA: TGCAGCGTTGAGATGGGGGGGAGGCAGGGAATAAGCTTC.

This clone was counted between two and nine times. The J gene is TRBJ2-1, the V gene TRBV9, with TRBD2 matching 12 bases. Germline-derived CDR1 and CDR2 are SGDLS and YYNGEE. The length of the CDR3 is 18 residues. Trimming removed 0 bases from V and 5 bases from J; junction bases left unmatched: 9. The CDR3 region is CASSVVLAGGNEDNEQFF. The DNA for the CDR3 is TGTGCCAGCAGCGTAGTACTAGCGGGAGGCAACGAAGACAATGAGCAGTTCTTC.

The V gene is TRBV9, the J gene TRBJ1-2, with 11 positions matching TRBD1. This CDR3 comprises 15 residues. In germline, CDR1 is SGDLS, CDR2 YYNGEE. The ends lost 2 bases at V and 2 bases at J; junction bases unmatched: 2. DNA for the CDR3: TGTGCCAGCAGCGTCGGACAGGGGGCGAACTATGGCTACACCTTC. Translating gives CASSVGQGANYGYTF. Based on the CDR3 plus reference TRBV9 and TRBJ1-2, the full variable domain is DSGVTQTPKHLITATGQRVTLRCSPRSGDLSVYWYQQSLDQGLQFLIQYYNGEERAKGNILERFSAQQFPDLHSELNLSSLELGDSALYFCASSVGQGANYGYTFGSGTRLTVV.

The chain links TRBV19 to TRBJ1-1, with 9 positions matching TRBD1. The CDR3 is made up of 15 amino acids. Unmatched junction bases numbered 6, after V lost 5 bases and J lost 2 bases. The germline CDR1 and CDR2 sequences are LNHDA and SQIVND (reference sequence). The CDR3 loop is CASSLGQGLNTEAFF. Written as DNA, the CDR3 is TGTGCCAGTAGTCTAGGACAGGGGTTAAACACTGAAGCTTTCTTT.

Note on this clone: One junction end disagrees with the germline gene, perhaps due to a read error. The chain is built from TRBV7-7 and TRBJ2-7; D may be TRBD1 (5 bases). Germline V gene lookup returns CDR1 SSHAT and CDR2 FNYEAQ (reference sequence). This CDR3 comprises 13 residues. The CDR3 bases are TGTGCTAGCAGCTTTGACAGTTCCTACGAGCAGTACTTC. Translated: CASSFDSSYEQYF.

V gene TRBV5-4 combines with J gene TRBJ1-4; the D gene is possibly TRBD1 (5 bases). The V and J ends lost 4 bases and 8 bases respectively, with 21 bases between them. In germline, CDR1 is SGHNT, CDR2 YYREEE (reference sequence). This CDR3 is 16 amino acids long. The DNA of the CDR3 is TGTGCCAGCAGCGCTGGAGGGGCAGGGAGGCGCGAAAAACTGTTTTTT. Residues: CASSAGGAGRREKLFF. Complete variable domain (other parts from reference TRBV5-4 and TRBJ1-4): ETGVTQSPTHLIKTRGQQVTLRCSSQSGHNTVSWYQQALGQGPQFIFQYYREEENGRGNFPPRFSGLQFPNYSSELNVNALELDDSALYLCASSAGGAGRREKLFFGSGTQLSVL.

The chain links TRBV29-1 to TRBJ2-7, with 7 bases identical to TRBD1. This CDR3 is built from 12 residues. CDR1 is SQVTM and CDR2 is ANQGSEA in the germline V gene. With 8 bases clipped from V and 2 bases from J, the junction kept 6 bases outside the gene matches. In nucleotides, the CDR3 is TGCAGCTCTCGGGACAGCCCCTACGAGCAGTACTTC. Translation: CSSRDSPYEQYF.

The rearrangement uses TRBV30 and TRBJ1-5, with D perhaps TRBD1 (5 bases). The CDR3 runs 14 residues. The V end lost 0 bases, the J end lost 9 bases, and 15 bases lay between the germline ends. Germline assignment: CDR1 GTSNPN and CDR2 SVGIG (reference sequence). The CDR3 DNA reads TGTGCCTGGAGTGTGGGGCCCCGGGGAGGGCCCCAGCATTTT. Amino acid sequence: CAWSVGPRGGPQHF. The full variable domain, completed using reference TRBV30 and TRBJ1-5, is SQTIHQWPATLVQPVGSPLSLECTVEGTSNPNLYWYRQAAGRGLQLLFYSVGIGQISSEVPQNLSASRPQDRQFILSSKKLLLSDSGFYLCAWSVGPRGGPQHFGDGTRLSIL.

There are a few counts of this clone. The chain uses TRBV27 and TRBJ2-3, with 16 bases matching TRBD2. The germline V gene encodes CDR1 MNHEY and CDR2 SMNVEV (reference sequence). The length of the CDR3 is 19 residues. Losses at the gene ends were 6 bases for V and 7 bases for J; bases not matched to a gene: 16. CDR3 coding DNA: TGTGCCAGCAGGGAAAGGTCGGGACTAGCGGGAGGGCAAAGATATACGCAGTATTTT. Amino acids: CASRERSGLAGGQRYTQYF.